This T cell receptor beta chain was identified during a study of OX40 agonist ivuxolimab in advanced cancers. Whole-study results and caveats: More expanded clones were seen, on average, in CD8+ T cells than in CD4+.

Remarks on this clone: The target antigen is unknown.

The repertoire was sequenced with immunoSEQ multiplex PCR; TCRdb's copy has only in-frame clones and lacks some. The sample consists of about 86,000 clones, roughly nine tenths of them appearing once. The sequencing used CD4+ or CD8+ T cells sorted from blood, collected in a trial of the OX40 agonist ivuxolimab. The receptor's source is an adult with an advanced solid tumor such as melanoma, head and neck, liver or kidney cancer.

CDR3 in DNA: TGTGCCAGCTGTTCCAACACCGGGGAGCTGTTTTTT. Encoded protein: CASCSNTGELFF. V and J are TRBV28 and TRBJ2-2; D is unclear. The V end lost 8 bases, the J end lost 2 bases, and 6 bases lay between the germline ends. The CDR3 loop spans 12 amino acids. The V gene's germline CDR1 is MDHEN and CDR2 SYDVKM. The full variable domain, completed using reference TRBV28 and TRBJ2-2, is DVKVTQSSRYLVKRTGEKVFLECVQDMDHENMFWYRQDPGLGLRLIYFSYDVKMKEKGDIPEGYSVSREKKERFSLILESASTNQTSMYLCASCSNTGELFFGEGSRLTVL.